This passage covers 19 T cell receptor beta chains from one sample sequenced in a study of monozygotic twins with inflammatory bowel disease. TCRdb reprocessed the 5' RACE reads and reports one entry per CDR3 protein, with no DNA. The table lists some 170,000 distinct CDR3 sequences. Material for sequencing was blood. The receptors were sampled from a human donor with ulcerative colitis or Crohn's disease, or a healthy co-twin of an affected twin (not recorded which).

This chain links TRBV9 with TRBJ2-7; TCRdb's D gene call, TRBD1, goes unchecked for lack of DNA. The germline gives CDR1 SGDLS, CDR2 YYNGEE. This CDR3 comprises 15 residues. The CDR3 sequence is CASSVFDRGSGEQYF.

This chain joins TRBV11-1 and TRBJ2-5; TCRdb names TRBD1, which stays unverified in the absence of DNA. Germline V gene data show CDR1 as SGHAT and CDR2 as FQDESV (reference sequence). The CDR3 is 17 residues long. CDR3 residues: CASSLVPGLPLRETQYF.

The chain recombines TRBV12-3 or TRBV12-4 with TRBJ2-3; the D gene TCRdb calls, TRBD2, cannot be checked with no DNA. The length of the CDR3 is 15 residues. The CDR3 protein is CASSLVGGPSDTQYF.

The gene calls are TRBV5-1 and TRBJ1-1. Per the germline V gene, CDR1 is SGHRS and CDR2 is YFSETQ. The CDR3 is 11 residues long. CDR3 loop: CASSIGPEAFF.

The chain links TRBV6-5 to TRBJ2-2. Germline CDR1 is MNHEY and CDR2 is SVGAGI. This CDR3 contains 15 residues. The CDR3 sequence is CASSYSIVKTGELFF.

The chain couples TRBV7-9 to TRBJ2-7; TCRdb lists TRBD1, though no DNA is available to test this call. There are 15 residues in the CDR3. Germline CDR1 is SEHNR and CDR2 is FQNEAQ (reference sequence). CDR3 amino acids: CASSVSGTPTYEQYF.

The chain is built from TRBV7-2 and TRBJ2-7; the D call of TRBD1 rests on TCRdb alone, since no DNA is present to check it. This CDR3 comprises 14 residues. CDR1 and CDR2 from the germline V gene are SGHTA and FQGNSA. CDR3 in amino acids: CASSQQGGPYEQYF. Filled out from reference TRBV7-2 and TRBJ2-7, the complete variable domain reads GAGVSQSPSNKVTEKGKDVELRCDPISGHTALYWYRQSLGQGLEFLIYFQGNSAPDKSGLPSDRFSAERTGGSVSTLTIQRTQQEDSAVYLCASSQQGGPYEQYFGPGTRLTVT.

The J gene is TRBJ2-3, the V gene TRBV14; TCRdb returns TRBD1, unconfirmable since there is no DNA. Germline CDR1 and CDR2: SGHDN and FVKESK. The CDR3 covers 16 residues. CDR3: CASSPIMGGELDTQYF.

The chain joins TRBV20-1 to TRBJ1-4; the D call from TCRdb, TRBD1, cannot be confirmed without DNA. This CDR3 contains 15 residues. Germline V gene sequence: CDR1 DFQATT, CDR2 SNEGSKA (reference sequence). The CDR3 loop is CSARDYGAANEKLFF.

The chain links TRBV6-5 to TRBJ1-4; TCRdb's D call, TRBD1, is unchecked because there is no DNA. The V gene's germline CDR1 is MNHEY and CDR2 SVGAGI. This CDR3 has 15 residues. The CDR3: CASSYRKGANEKLFF.

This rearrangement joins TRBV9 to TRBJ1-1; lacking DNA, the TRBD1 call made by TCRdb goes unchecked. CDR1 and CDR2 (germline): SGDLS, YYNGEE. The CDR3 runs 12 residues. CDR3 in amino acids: CASSVGQSEAFF.

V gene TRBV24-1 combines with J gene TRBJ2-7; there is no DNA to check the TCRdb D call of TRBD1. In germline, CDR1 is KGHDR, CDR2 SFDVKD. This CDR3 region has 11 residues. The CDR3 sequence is CATSDREEQYF.

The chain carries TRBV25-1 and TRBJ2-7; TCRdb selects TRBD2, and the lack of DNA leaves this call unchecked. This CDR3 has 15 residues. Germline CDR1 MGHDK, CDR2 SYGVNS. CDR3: CASSDDGGNSYEQYF.

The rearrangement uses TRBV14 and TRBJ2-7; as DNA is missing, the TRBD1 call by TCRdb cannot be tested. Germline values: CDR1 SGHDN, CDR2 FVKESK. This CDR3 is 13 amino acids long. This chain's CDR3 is CASTGTGVYEQYF.

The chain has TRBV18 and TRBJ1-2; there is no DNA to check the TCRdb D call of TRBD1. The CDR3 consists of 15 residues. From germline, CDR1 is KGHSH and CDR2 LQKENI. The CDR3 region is CASSPTGGEGGGYTF.

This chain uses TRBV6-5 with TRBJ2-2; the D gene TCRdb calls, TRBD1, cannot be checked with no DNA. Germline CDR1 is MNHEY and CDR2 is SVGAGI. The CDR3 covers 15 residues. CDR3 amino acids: CASSYRGVLAGELFF.

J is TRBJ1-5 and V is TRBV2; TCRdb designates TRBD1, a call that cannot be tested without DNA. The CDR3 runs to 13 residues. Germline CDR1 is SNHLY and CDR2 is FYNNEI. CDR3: CASRRDFDQPQHF.

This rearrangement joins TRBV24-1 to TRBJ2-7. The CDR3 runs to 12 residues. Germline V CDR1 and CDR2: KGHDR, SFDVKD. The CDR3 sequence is CATSEGLQKQYF.

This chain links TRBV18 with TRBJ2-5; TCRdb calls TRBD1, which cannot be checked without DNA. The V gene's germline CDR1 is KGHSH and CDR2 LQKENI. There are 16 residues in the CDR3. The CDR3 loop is CASSPQGTLGGETQYF.